This entry lists 25 T cell receptor beta chains sequenced from one sample in a study of T cell clusters in autoimmune cytopenias. TRB rearrangements were amplified by touch-down multiplex PCR with mixed TRB-A/B primers. From the multiplex PCR reads, TCRdb lists one entry per CDR3 protein and no DNA. Its clone listing holds 2,000 to 2,500 distinct CDR3 sequences. TRB was amplified from approximately 230 ng of peripheral blood genomic DNA per sample. Sequenced sample: peripheral blood. The receptors originated from a human donor with an autoimmune cytopenia or autoimmune hepatitis (not recorded which).

The chain recombines TRBV20-1 with TRBJ1-3; TCRdb outputs TRBD1, but without DNA this stays unchecked. There are 14 residues in the CDR3. Germline values: CDR1 DFQATT, CDR2 SNEGSKA (reference sequence). The CDR3 protein is CSAKDRGSGNTIYF.

This chain links TRBV10-3 with TRBJ2-7; TCRdb gives TRBD1 as the D gene, but with no DNA this cannot be confirmed. The germline CDR1 and CDR2 sequences are ENHRY and SYGVKD. This CDR3 region has 14 residues. The CDR3 sequence is CAISQETGGYEQYF.

The rearrangement links TRBV19 to TRBJ2-7; TCRdb's D gene call, TRBD1, goes unchecked for lack of DNA. The CDR3 runs 13 residues. Looked up from germline, CDR1 is LNHDA and CDR2 is SQIVND (reference sequence). This chain's CDR3 is CASSLGQPGEQYF. Full variable domain (rest looked up from reference TRBV19 and TRBJ2-7): DGGITQSPKYLFRKEGQNVTLSCEQNLNHDAMYWYRQDPGQGLRLIYYSQIVNDFQKGDIAEGYSVSREKKESFPLTVTSAQKNPTAFYLCASSLGQPGEQYFGPGTRLTVT.

The chain uses TRBV20-1 and TRBJ1-5; with no DNA, the TCRdb D assignment of TRBD1 cannot be verified. The germline CDR1 and CDR2 sequences are DFQATT and SNEGSKA (reference sequence). This CDR3 is 12 amino acids long. CDR3 residues: CSASTGNQPQHF.

This clonotype registers large by frequency. The V gene is TRBV6-1, the J gene TRBJ2-7; TCRdb indicates TRBD1, and absent DNA this call remains unverified. CDR1 and CDR2 from the germline V gene are MNHNS and SASEGT. The CDR3 consists of 14 residues. This chain's CDR3 is CASSEWGPGYEQYF.

The chain links TRBV13 to TRBJ2-7. The CDR3 extends over 13 amino acids. Germline CDR1 is PRHDT and CDR2 is FYEKMQ (reference sequence). The CDR3 protein is CASSLVSTYEQYF.

This clonotype is deemed medium-sized by its frequency. The chain recombines TRBV6-6 with TRBJ2-5; absent DNA, TCRdb's TRBD2 call cannot be checked. Looked up from germline, CDR1 is MNHNY and CDR2 is SVGAGI (reference sequence). The CDR3 extends over 15 amino acids. The CDR3: CASSPSGGAWETQYF.

The gene calls are TRBV30 and TRBJ1-5; checking the TCRdb D call of TRBD1 is not possible without DNA. The germline CDR1 and CDR2 sequences are GTSNPN and SVGIG (reference sequence). This CDR3 comprises 14 residues. The CDR3 region is CAWTPGFSNQPQHF.

The J gene is TRBJ1-1, the V gene TRBV5-1. The germline V gene has CDR1 SGHRS and CDR2 YFSETQ. The CDR3 is made up of 13 amino acids. This CDR3 reads CASSLGMNTEAFF.

The genes are TRBV20-1 and TRBJ1-4; TCRdb's assignment of TRBD1 cannot be checked, as there is no DNA. The CDR3 is made up of 13 amino acids. Germline-derived CDR1 and CDR2 are DFQATT and SNEGSKA (reference sequence). CDR3 residues: CSSTGGSGEKLFF.

The chain couples TRBV7-9 to TRBJ1-2; without DNA, the TCRdb call of TRBD1 cannot be checked. The CDR3 consists of 13 residues. Germline CDR1 reads SEHNR; CDR2 reads FQNEAQ (reference sequence). The CDR3 loop reads CASSTRGAYGYTF.

This clonotype shows up as medium-sized by frequency. The gene calls are TRBV15 and TRBJ2-7; the D call from TCRdb, TRBD2, cannot be confirmed without DNA. Germline CDR1 reads LNHNV; CDR2 reads YYDKDF (reference sequence). The CDR3 has 14 amino acids. CDR3 loop: CATSSQLAGYEQYF.

The chain uses TRBV20-1 and TRBJ2-2. The CDR3 spans 15 residues. The germline V gene has CDR1 DFQATT and CDR2 SNEGSKA (reference sequence). The CDR3 reads CSARERSTNTGELFF.

J is TRBJ2-1 and V is TRBV6-5. Germline-derived CDR1 and CDR2 are MNHEY and SVGAGI. This CDR3 region has 18 residues. The CDR3 protein is CASSYKGRSAGSYNEQFF.

The rearrangement uses TRBV27 and TRBJ2-2. CDR3 size: 13 residues. Germline V lookup: CDR1 MNHEY, CDR2 SMNVEV (reference sequence). The CDR3 spells CASSFTNTGELFF.

The V and J genes are TRBV20-1 and TRBJ1-6; TCRdb indicates TRBD1, and absent DNA this call remains unverified. This CDR3 is built from 15 residues. Germline V lookup: CDR1 DFQATT, CDR2 SNEGSKA (reference sequence). The CDR3 sequence: CSARDSRGGNSPLHF.

The chain employs TRBV7-9 and TRBJ2-3; without DNA, the TCRdb call of TRBD1 cannot be checked. This CDR3 comprises 15 residues. CDR1 and CDR2 from the germline V gene are SEHNR and FQNEAQ (reference sequence). This CDR3 is CASSFWDREGDTQYF.

The chain is built from TRBV18 and TRBJ1-6. The length of the CDR3 is 12 residues. Germline V CDR1 and CDR2: KGHSH, LQKENI. The CDR3: CASSPRNSPLHF. Full variable domain (outside the CDR3, taken from reference TRBV18 and TRBJ1-6): NAGVMQNPRHLVRRRGQEARLRCSPMKGHSHVYWYRQLPEEGLKFMVYLQKENIIDESGMPKERFSAEFPKEGPSILRIQQVVRGDSAAYFCASSPRNSPLHFGNGTRLTVT.

This rearrangement joins TRBV27 to TRBJ1-6; as DNA is missing, the TRBD1 call by TCRdb cannot be tested. Germline CDR1 reads MNHEY; CDR2 reads SMNVEV (reference sequence). This CDR3 region has 17 residues. CDR3 loop: CASSFYFGTDDNSPLHF.

CDR3 in amino acids: CSARPPAGGVADTQYF. The gene calls are TRBV20-1 and TRBJ2-3; the TRBD2 assignment by TCRdb is unverifiable without DNA. Germline V gene sequence: CDR1 DFQATT, CDR2 SNEGSKA (reference sequence). The CDR3 contains 16 residues.

This chain uses TRBV10-3 with TRBJ2-5; no DNA is available, so the TRBD1 call from TCRdb remains unchecked. This CDR3 comprises 15 residues. Germline CDR1 ENHRY, CDR2 SYGVKD. This CDR3 is CAIRGGPGPRETQYF.

This chain uses TRBV18 with TRBJ2-5; TCRdb calls TRBD2, which cannot be checked without DNA. Germline-derived CDR1 and CDR2 are KGHSH and LQKENI. CDR3 length: 14 amino acids. CDR3 amino acids: CASSLNGGGETQYF.

The CDR3 sequence is CASSPGDSVGSRNRGQYF. The genes are TRBV18 and TRBJ2-3; as DNA is missing, the TRBD2 call by TCRdb cannot be tested. Germline V gene sequence: CDR1 KGHSH, CDR2 LQKENI. The CDR3 is 18 amino acids.

By frequency, this clonotype registers medium-sized (0.01 to 0.1%). The chain joins TRBV19 to TRBJ1-2. Per germline, CDR1 LNHDA and CDR2 SQIVND (reference sequence). This CDR3 has 12 amino acids. The CDR3 sequence is CASSPLSYGYTF.

Its frequency marks this clonotype as medium-sized. This chain uses TRBV19 with TRBJ1-6; the TRBD1 assignment by TCRdb is unverifiable without DNA. CDR1 is LNHDA, CDR2 SQIVND, per germline (reference sequence). The CDR3 runs to 15 residues. The CDR3 protein is CASSIRATGSSPLHF.